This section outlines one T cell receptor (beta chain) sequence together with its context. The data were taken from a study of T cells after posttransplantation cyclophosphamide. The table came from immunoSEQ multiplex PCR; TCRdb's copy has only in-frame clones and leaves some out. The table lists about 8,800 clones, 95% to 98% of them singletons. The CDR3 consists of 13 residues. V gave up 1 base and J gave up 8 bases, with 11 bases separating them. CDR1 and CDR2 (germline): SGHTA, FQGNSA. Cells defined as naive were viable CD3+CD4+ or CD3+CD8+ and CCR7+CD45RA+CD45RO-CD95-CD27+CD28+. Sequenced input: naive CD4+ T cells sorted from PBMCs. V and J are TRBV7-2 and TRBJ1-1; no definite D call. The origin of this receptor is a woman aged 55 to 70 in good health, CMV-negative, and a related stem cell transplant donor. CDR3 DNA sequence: TGTGCCAGCAGCTTAGAACCCCGCGCCGAAGCTTTCTTT. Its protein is CASSLEPRAEAFF.